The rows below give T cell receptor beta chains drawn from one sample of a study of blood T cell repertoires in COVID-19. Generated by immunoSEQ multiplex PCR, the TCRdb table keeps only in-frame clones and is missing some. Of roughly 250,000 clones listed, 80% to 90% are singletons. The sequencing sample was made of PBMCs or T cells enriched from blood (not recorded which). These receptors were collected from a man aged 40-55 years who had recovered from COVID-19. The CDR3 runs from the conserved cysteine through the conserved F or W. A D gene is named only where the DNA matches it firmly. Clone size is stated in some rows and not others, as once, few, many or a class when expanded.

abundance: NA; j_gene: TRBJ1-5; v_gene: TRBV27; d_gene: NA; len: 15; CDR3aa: CASSLSSGLGQPQHF; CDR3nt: TGTGCCAGCAGTTTATCGAGTGGTCTCGGGCAGCCCCAGCATTTT
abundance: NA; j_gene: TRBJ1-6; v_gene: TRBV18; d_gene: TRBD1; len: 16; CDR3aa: CASSPWETGEGSPLHF; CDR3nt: TGTGCCAGCTCACCATGGGAGACAGGGGAAGGTTCACCCCTCCACTTT
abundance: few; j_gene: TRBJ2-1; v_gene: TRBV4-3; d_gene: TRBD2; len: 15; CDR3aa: CASSPGLAGGTKQFF; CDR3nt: TGCGCCAGCAGCCCGGGACTAGCGGGAGGAACGAAGCAGTTCTTC
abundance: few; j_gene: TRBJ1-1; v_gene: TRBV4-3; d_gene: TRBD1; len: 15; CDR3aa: CASSHAGTGETEAFF; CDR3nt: TGCGCCAGCAGCCATGCCGGGACAGGGGAAACTGAAGCTTTCTTT
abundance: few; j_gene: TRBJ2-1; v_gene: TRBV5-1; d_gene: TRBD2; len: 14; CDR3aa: CASSYPGTSDEQFF; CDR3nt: TGCGCCAGCAGCTACCCCGGGACTAGCGATGAGCAGTTCTTC
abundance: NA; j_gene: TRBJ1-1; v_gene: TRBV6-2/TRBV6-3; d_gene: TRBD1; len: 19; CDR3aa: CASSFTNPWDRGLRTEAFF; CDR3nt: TGTGCCAGCAGTTTTACGAACCCTTGGGACAGGGGGCTTAGGACTGAAGCTTTCTTT
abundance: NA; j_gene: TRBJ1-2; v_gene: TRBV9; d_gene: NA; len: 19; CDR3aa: CASSVAFLNTGWTHHGYTF; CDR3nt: TGTGCCAGCAGCGTAGCCTTTTTGAATACAGGGTGGACTCACCATGGCTACACCTTC
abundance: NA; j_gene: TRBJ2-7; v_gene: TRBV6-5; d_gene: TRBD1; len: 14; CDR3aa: CASTWGQGAYEQYF; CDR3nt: TGTGCCAGCACCTGGGGACAGGGGGCCTACGAGCAGTACTTC
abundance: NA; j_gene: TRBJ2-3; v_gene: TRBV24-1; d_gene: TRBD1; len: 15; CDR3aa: CATSARDRGVDTQYF; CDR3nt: TGTGCCACCAGTGCCCGGGACAGGGGTGTGGATACGCAGTATTTT
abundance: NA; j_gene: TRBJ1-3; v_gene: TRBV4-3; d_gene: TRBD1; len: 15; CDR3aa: CASSHPDRDGNTIYF; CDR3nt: TGCGCCAGCAGCCACCCGGACAGGGACGGAAACACCATATATTTT
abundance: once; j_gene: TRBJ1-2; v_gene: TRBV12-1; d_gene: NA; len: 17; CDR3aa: CASSRVDRGLQNYGYTF; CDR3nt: TGTGCCAGCAGCCGCGTGGACAGGGGGCTTCAGAACTATGGCTACACCTTC
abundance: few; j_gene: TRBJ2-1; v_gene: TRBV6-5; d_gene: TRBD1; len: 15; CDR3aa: CASSYGQGAWNEQFF; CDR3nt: TGTGCCAGCAGTTACGGACAGGGGGCGTGGAATGAGCAGTTCTTC
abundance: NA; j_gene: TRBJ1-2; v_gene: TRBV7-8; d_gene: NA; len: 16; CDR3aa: CASSSFDMANNYGYTF; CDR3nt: TGTGCCAGCAGCTCCTTCGACATGGCGAATAACTATGGCTACACCTTC
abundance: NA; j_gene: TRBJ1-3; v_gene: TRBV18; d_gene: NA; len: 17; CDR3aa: CASSRPSAQSSGNTIYF; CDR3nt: TGTGCCAGCTCACGCCCCTCCGCACAGAGCTCTGGAAACACCATATATTTT
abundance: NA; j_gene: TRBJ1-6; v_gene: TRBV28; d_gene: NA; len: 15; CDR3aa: CASSNRQIYNSPLHF; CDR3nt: TGTGCCAGCAGCAACAGACAGATCTATAATTCACCCCTCCACTTT
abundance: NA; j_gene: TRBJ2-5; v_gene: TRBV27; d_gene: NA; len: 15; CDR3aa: CASSLFYGVQETQYF; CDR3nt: TGTGCCAGCAGTTTATTCTACGGGGTGCAAGAGACCCAGTACTTC
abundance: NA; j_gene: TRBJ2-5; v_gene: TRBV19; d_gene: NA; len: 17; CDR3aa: CASSINRGGMVFETQYF; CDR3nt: TGTGCCAGTAGTATAAATCGAGGCGGTATGGTTTTCGAGACCCAGTACTTC
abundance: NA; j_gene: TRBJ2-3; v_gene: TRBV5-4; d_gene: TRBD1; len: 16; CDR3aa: CASSIWTGGVTDTQYF; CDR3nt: TGTGCCAGCAGCATATGGACAGGGGGCGTCACAGATACGCAGTATTTT
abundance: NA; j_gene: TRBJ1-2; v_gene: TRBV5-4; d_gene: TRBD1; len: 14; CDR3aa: CASSLVTGRPGYTF; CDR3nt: TGTGCCAGCAGCTTGGTGACAGGGAGGCCCGGCTACACCTTC
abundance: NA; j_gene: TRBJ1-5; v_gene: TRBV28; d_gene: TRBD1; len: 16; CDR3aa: CASSRGQGAGNQPQHF; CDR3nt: TGTGCCAGCAGTCGTGGACAGGGGGCTGGCAATCAGCCCCAGCATTTT
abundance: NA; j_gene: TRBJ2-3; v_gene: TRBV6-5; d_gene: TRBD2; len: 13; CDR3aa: CATRKREVDTQYF; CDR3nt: TGTGCCACGAGGAAGCGGGAGGTGGATACGCAGTATTTT
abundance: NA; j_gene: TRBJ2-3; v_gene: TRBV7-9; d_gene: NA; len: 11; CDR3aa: CAASPPHTQYF; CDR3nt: TGTGCCGCCAGTCCCCCCCATACGCAGTATTTT
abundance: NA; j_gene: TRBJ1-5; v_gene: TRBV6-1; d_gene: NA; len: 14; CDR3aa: CASSERGGNQPQHF; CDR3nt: TGTGCCAGCAGTGAACGGGGAGGAAATCAGCCCCAGCATTTT
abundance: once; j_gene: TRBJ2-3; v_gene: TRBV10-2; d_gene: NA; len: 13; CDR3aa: CASKTEPTDTQYF; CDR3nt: TGCGCCAGCAAAACAGAGCCCACAGATACGCAGTATTTT
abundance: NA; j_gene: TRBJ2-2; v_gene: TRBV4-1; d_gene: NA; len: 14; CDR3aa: CASSLSGATGELFF; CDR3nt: TGCGCCAGCAGCCTTTCAGGGGCCACCGGGGAGCTGTTTTTT
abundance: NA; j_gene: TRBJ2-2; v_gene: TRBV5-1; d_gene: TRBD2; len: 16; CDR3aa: CASRDLRREVGGELFF; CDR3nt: TGCGCCAGCAGGGACCTAAGGCGGGAGGTCGGCGGGGAGCTGTTTTTT
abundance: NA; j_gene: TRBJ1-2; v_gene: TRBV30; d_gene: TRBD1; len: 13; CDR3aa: CAWSGQGADGYTF; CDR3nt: TGTGCCTGGAGTGGACAGGGGGCAGATGGCTACACCTTC
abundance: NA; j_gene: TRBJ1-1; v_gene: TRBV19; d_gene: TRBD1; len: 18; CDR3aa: CASSSPRGQGSLYTEAFF; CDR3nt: TGTGCCAGTAGTTCACCGAGGGGACAGGGGAGCTTATACACTGAAGCTTTCTTT
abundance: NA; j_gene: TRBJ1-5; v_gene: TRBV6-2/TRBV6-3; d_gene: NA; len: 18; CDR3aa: CASSYSGLGDKGNQPQHF; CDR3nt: TGTGCCAGCAGTTACTCGGGGTTGGGGGACAAGGGCAATCAGCCCCAGCATTTT
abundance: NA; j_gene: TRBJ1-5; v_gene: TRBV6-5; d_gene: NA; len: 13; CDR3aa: CASADFLGQPQHF; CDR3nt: TGTGCCAGTGCGGACTTCTTGGGCCAGCCCCAGCATTTT
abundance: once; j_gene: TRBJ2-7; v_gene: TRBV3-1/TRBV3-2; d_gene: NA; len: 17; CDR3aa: CASSQGQGLPQPYEQYF; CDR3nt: TGTGCCAGCAGCCAGGGGCAGGGTCTCCCCCAACCCTACGAGCAGTACTTC
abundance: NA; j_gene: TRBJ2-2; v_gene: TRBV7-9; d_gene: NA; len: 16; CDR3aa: CASSVMGQANTGELFF; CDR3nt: TGTGCCAGCAGCGTAATGGGGCAAGCGAACACCGGGGAGCTGTTTTTT
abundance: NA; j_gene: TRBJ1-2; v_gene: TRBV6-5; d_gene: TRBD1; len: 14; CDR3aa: CASSYSGDRTGYTF; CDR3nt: TGTGCCAGCAGTTACTCCGGGGACAGAACTGGCTACACCTTC
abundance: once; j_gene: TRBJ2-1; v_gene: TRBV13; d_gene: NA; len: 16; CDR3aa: CASSRQTESSYNEQFF; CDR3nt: TGTGCCAGCAGCCGACAGACCGAGAGCTCCTACAATGAGCAGTTCTTC
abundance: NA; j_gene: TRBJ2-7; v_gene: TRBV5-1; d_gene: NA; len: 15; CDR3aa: CASSVAGPPGDEQYF; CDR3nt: TGCGCCAGCAGCGTCGCGGGGCCCCCGGGGGACGAGCAGTACTTC
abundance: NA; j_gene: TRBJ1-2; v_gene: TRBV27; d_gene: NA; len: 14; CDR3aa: CASSLSGRNYGYTF; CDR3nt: TGTGCCAGCAGTTTATCGGGCAGGAACTATGGCTACACCTTC
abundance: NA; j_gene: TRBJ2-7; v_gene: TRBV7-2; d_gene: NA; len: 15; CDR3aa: CASSLDATGLYEQYF; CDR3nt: TGTGCCAGCAGCTTAGATGCGACAGGTCTCTACGAGCAGTACTTC
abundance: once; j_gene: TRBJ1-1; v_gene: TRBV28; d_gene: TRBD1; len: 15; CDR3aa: CASSRPGTGNTEAFF; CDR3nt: TGTGCCAGCAGCCGTCCCGGGACAGGGAACACTGAAGCTTTCTTT
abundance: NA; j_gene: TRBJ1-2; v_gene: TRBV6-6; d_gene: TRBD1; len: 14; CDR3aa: CASSPDRGSNGYTF; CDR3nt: TGTGCCAGCAGCCCCGACAGGGGCTCTAACGGCTACACCTTC
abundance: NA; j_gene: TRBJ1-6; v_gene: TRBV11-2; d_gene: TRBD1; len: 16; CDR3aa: CASSFLTGGINSPLHF; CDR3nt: TGTGCCAGCAGCTTCCTGACAGGGGGCATTAATTCACCCCTCCACTTT
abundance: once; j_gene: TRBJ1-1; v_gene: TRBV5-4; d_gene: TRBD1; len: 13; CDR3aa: CASSTDRATEAFF; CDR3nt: TGTGCCAGCAGCACGGACAGGGCCACTGAAGCTTTCTTT
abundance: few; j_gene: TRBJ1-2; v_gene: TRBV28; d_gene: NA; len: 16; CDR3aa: CASSPQGNRDFGGYTF; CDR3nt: TGTGCCAGCAGTCCCCAAGGAAACAGGGATTTCGGTGGCTACACCTTC
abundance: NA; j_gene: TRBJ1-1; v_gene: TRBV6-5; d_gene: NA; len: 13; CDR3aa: CASSYSRGTEAFF; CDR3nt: TGTGCCAGCAGTTACTCCCGGGGCACTGAAGCTTTCTTT
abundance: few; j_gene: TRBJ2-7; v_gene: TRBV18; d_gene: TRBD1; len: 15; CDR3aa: CASSPGTGMIDEQYF; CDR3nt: TGTGCCAGCTCACCTGGGACAGGCATGATAGACGAGCAGTACTTC
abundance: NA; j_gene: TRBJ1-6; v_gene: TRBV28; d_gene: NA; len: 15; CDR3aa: CASLGVGAYNSPLHF; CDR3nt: TGTGCCAGCCTCGGGGTGGGGGCTTATAATTCACCCCTCCACTTT
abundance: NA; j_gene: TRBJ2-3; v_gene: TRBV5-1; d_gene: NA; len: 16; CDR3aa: CASSPPRETSTDTQYF; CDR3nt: TGCGCCAGCAGCCCCCCCAGGGAAACTAGCACAGATACGCAGTATTTT
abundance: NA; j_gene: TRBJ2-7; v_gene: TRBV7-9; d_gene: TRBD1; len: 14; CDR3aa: CASSPPGQAYEQYF; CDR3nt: TGTGCCAGCAGCCCCCCTGGACAGGCCTACGAGCAGTACTTC
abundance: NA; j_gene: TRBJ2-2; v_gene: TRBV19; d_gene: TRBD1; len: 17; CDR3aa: CASSPGTGAFVAGELFF; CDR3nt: TGTGCCAGTAGTCCCGGGACAGGGGCCTTCGTGGCCGGGGAGCTGTTTTTT
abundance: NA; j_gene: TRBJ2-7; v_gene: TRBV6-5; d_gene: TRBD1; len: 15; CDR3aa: CASTNVRTGGDEQYF; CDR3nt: TGTGCCAGCACCAACGTTCGGACAGGGGGGGACGAGCAGTACTTC
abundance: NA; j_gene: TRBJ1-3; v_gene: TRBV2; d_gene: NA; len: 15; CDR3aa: CASSELRSSGNTIYF; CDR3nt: TGTGCCAGCAGTGAGCTCAGATCTTCTGGAAACACCATATATTTT
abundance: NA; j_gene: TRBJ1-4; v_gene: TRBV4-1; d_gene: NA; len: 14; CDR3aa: CASSRGVGNEKLFF; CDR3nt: TGCGCCAGCAGCCGCGGGGTGGGGAATGAAAAACTGTTTTTT
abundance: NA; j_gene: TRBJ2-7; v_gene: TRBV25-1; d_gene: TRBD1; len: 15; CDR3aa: CASSALGTGGYEQYF; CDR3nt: TGTGCCAGCAGTGCCCTGGGGACAGGGGGTTACGAGCAGTACTTC
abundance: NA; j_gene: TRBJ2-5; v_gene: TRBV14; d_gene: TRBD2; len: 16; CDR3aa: CAISTGTSGSQETQYF; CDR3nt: TGTGCCATCTCGACAGGGACTAGCGGGTCCCAAGAGACCCAGTACTTC
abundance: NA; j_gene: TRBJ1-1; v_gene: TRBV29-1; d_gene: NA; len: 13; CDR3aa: CSVEDDWNTEAFF; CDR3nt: TGCAGCGTTGAAGATGACTGGAACACTGAAGCTTTCTTT
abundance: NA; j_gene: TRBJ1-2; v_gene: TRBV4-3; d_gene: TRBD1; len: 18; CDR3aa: CASSQANRRTGDLYGYTF; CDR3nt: TGCGCCAGCAGCCAAGCAAACCGACGCACAGGGGACCTCTATGGCTACACCTTC